Sequencing of this TCR beta chain was carried out in a study of regulatory T cells in long-lasting Graves disease. Time point indicated: newly diagnosed GD, antithyroid drugs for less than 3 months. Preparation of the TCR library used RNA extracted from PBMCs. iRepertoire HTBI primers and Arm-PCR of CDR3 regions built TCR beta libraries. TCRdb re-analysed the multiplex PCR reads in MiXCR, keeping a single row per CDR3 protein. The sample lists fewer than 500,000 distinct CDR3 sequences, 15% to 20% occurring once. The V and J ends lost 2 bases and 0 bases, in that order; junction bases with no gene match: 9. Per germline, CDR1 MNHEY and CDR2 SVGAGI. The CDR3 is made up of 20 amino acids. This sample was shared with a second study, whose subject was T cells in Graves' hyperthyroidism and ophthalmopathy.

The sample was peripheral blood mononuclear cells (PBMCs), taken at new diagnosis, from a patient treated with antithyroid drugs. The chain is built from TRBV6-5 and TRBJ2-1; 14 bases are shared with TRBD2. The receptor was isolated from a man aged 35-49 years with Graves disease. For the CDR3, the DNA is TGTGCCAGCAGTTACCGGACTAGCGGGAGGTACCTCCGCTCCTACAATGAGCAGTTCTTC. Amino acids: CASSYRTSGRYLRSYNEQFF.